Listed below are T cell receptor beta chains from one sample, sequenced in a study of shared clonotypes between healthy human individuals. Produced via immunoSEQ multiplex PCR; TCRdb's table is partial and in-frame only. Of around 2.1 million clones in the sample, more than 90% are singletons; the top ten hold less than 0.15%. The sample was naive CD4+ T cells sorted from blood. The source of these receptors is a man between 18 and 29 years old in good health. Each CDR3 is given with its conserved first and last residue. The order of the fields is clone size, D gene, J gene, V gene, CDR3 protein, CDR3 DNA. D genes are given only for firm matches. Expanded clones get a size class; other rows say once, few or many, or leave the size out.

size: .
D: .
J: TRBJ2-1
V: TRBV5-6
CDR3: CASSRDRVHMTRPYNEQFF
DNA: TGTGCCAGCAGCCGAGACAGAGTTCACATGACTCGCCCCTACAATGAGCAGTTCTTC

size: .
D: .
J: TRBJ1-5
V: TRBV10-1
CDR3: CASRRRDPNQPQHF
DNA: TGCGCCAGCAGGAGGAGGGATCCAAATCAGCCCCAGCATTTT

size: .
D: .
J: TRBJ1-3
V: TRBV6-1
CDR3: CASSEPRVTGNTIYF
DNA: TGTGCCAGCAGTGAACCCAGGGTAACCGGAAACACCATATATTTT

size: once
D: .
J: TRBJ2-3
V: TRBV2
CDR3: CASSETSTDTQYF
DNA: TGTGCCAGCAGTGAGACTAGCACAGATACGCAGTATTTT

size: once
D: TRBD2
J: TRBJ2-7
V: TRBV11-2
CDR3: CASSLEALAGFSYEQYF
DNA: TGTGCCAGCAGCTTAGAAGCACTAGCGGGATTCTCCTACGAGCAGTACTTC

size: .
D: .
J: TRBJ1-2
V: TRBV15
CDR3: CATSREVGDDGYTF
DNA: TGTGCCACCAGCAGGGAGGTGGGAGATGATGGCTACACCTTC

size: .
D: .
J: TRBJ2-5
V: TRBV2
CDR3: CASSENREETQYF
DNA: TGTGCCAGCAGTGAGAACAGGGAGGAGACCCAGTACTTC

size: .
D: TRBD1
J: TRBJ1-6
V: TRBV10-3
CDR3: CAISDRGGSPLHF
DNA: TGTGCCATCAGTGACAGGGGGGGTTCACCCCTCCACTTT

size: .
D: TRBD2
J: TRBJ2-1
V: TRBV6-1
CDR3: CASGTSGVSYNEQFF
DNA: TGTGCCAGCGGTACTAGCGGGGTCTCCTACAATGAGCAGTTCTTC

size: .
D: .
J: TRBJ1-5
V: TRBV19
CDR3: CASSPPGALNQPQHF
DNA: TGTGCCAGTAGTCCCCCAGGGGCGCTCAATCAGCCCCAGCATTTT

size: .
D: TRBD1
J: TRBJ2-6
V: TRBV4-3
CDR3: CASSQEQTGATGANVLTF
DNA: TGCGCCAGCAGCCAAGAGCAAACAGGGGCCACTGGGGCCAACGTCCTGACTTTC

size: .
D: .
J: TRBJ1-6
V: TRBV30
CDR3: CAWSSNSPLHF
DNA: TGTGCCTGGAGCAGTAATTCACCCCTCCACTTT

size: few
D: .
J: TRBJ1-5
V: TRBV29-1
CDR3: CSVRVGPNQPQHF
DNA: TGCAGCGTCAGGGTGGGGCCCAATCAGCCCCAGCATTTT

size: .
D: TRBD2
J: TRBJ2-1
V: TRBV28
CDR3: CASQAGGFSYNEQFF
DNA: TGTGCCAGCCAAGCGGGGGGGTTCTCCTACAATGAGCAGTTCTTC

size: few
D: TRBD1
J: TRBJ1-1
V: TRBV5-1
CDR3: CASSSGTGLEAFF
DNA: TGCGCCAGCAGTTCCGGGACAGGCCTTGAAGCTTTCTTT

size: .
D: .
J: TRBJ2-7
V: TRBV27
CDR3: CASSLAMGHYEQYF
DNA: TGTGCCAGCAGCCTGGCGATGGGGCACTACGAGCAGTACTTC

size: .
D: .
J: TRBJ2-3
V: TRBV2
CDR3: CASRKIQLPGDTQYF
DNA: TGTGCCAGCAGGAAAATACAGCTCCCGGGAGATACGCAGTATTTT

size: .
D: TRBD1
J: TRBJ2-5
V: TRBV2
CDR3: CASSAQGVETQYF
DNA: TGTGCCAGCAGTGCCCAGGGGGTAGAGACCCAGTACTTC

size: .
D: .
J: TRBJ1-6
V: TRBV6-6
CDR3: CASSYLNSPLHF
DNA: TGTGCCAGCAGTTACCTTAATTCACCCCTCCACTTT

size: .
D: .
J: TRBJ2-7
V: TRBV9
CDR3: CASSVASGGYEQYF
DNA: TGTGCCAGCAGCGTAGCAAGTGGGGGGTACGAGCAGTACTTC

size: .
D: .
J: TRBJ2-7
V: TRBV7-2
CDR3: CASSLGPSYEQYF
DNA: TGTGCCAGCAGCTTAGGGCCCTCCTACGAGCAGTACTTC

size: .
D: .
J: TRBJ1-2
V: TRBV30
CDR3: CAWSGPNYGYTF
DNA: TGTGCCTGGAGTGGGCCTAACTATGGCTACACCTTC

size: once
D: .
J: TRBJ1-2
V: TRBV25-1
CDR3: CASSETATNYGYTF
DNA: TGTGCCAGCAGTGAAACAGCAACTAACTATGGCTACACCTTC

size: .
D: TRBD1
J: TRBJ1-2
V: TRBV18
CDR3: CASSPDRGNGYTF
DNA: TGTGCCAGCTCACCCGACAGGGGGAATGGCTACACCTTC

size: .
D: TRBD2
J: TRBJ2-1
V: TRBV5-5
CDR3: CASSLAATSGISYNEQFF
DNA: TGTGCCAGCAGCTTGGCCGCGACTAGCGGGATCTCCTACAATGAGCAGTTCTTC

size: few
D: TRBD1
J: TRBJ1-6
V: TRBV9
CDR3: CASSVSGTGYNSPLHF
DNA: TGTGCCAGCAGCGTAAGTGGGACAGGGTATAATTCACCCCTCCACTTT

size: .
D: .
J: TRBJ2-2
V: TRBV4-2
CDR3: CASSLLIPGELFF
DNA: TGTGCCAGCAGCCTCCTGATTCCCGGGGAGCTGTTTTTT

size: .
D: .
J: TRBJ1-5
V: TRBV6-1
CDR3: CASSEHLYQPQHF
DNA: TGTGCCAGCAGTGAACACCTATATCAGCCCCAGCATTTT

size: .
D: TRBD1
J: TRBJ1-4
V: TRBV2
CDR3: CASREQGQNEKLFF
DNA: TGTGCCAGCAGGGAACAGGGGCAAAATGAAAAACTGTTTTTT

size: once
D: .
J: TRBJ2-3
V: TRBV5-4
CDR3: CASSLGGIFTDTQYF
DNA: TGTGCCAGCAGCTTGGGCGGCATTTTCACAGATACGCAGTATTTT

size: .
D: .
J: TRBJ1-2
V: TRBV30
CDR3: CAWSVRSDYTF
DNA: TGTGCCTGGAGTGTACGCAGTGACTACACCTTC

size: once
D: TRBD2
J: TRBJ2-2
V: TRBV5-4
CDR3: CASSSSGTSGYTGELFF
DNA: TGTGCCAGCAGCTCATCCGGGACTAGCGGTTACACCGGGGAGCTGTTTTTT

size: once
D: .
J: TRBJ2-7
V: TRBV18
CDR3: CASSPNRSYEQYF
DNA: TGTGCCAGCTCACCCAACAGGTCCTACGAGCAGTACTTC

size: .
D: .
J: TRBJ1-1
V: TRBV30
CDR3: CAWSPTGFMNTEAFF
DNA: TGTGCCTGGAGTCCCACGGGCTTCATGAACACTGAAGCTTTCTTT

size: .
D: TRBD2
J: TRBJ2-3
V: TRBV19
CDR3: CASSMGGVNTDTQYF
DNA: TGTGCCAGTAGTATGGGAGGGGTGAACACAGATACGCAGTATTTT

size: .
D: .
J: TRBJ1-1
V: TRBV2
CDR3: CANKAQETGTEAFF
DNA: TGTGCCAACAAAGCCCAGGAAACGGGGACTGAAGCTTTCTTT

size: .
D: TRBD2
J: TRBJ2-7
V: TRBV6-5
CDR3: CASTQASGAAYEQYF
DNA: TGTGCCAGCACCCAGGCTAGCGGGGCTGCCTACGAGCAGTACTTC

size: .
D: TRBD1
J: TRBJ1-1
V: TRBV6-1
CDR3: CASSRQGNTEAFF
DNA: TGTGCCAGCAGTCGACAGGGGAACACTGAAGCTTTCTTT

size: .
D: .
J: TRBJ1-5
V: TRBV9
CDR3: CASSEAPHQPQHF
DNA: TGTGCCAGCAGCGAGGCCCCCCATCAGCCCCAGCATTTT

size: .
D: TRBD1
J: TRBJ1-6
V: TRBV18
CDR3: CASSPQDRGTLHF
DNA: TGTGCCAGCTCACCCCAAGACAGGGGAACCCTCCACTTT

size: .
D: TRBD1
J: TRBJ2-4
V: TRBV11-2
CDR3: CASSLRLGQSSAKNIQYF
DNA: TGTGCCAGCAGCTTAAGGTTGGGACAGAGCTCAGCCAAAAACATTCAGTACTTC

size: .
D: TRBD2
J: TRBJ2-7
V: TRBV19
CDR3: CASRYASGSGEQYF
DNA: TGTGCCAGCAGATATGCAAGCGGGAGCGGCGAGCAGTACTTC

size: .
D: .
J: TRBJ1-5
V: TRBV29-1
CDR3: CSVMGSNQPQHF
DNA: TGCAGCGTTATGGGGTCAAATCAGCCCCAGCATTTT

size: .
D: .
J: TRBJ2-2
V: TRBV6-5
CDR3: CASSRQGGGELFF
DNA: TGTGCCAGCAGTCGCCAGGGTGGCGGGGAGCTGTTTTTT

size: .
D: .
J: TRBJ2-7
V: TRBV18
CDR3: CASSLSGTGGGEQYF
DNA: TGTGCCAGCTCTCTTAGCGGCACAGGAGGGGGCGAGCAGTACTTC

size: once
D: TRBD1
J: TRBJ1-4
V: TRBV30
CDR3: CAWSVGQGGEKLFF
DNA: TGTGCCTGGAGTGTGGGACAGGGCGGTGAAAAACTGTTTTTT

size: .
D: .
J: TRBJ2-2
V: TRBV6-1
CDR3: CASSRETDYTGELFF
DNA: TGTGCCAGCAGCCGGGAGACAGACTACACCGGGGAGCTGTTTTTT

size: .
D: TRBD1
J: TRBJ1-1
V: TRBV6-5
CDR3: CASSPGTGSFAEAFF
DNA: TGTGCCAGCAGCCCCGGGACAGGGAGTTTTGCTGAAGCTTTCTTT

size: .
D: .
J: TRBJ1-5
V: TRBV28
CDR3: CASSSGQNQPQHF
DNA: TGTGCCAGCAGTTCTGGACAAAATCAGCCCCAGCATTTT

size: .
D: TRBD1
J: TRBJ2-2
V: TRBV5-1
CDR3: CASAPRDRATGELFF
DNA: TGCGCCAGCGCCCCCCGGGACAGGGCGACCGGGGAGCTGTTTTTT

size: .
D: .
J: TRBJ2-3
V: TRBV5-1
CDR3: CASRWLTDTQYF
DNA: TGCGCCAGCAGGTGGCTCACAGATACGCAGTATTTT

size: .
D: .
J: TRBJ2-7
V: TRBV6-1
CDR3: CASSEAYGQKPLYEQYF
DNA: TGTGCCAGCAGTGAAGCTTACGGACAAAAGCCACTCTACGAGCAGTACTTC

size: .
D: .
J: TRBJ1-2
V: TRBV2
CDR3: CASSLAGTAPANYGYTF
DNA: TGTGCCAGCAGCCTAGCTGGGACGGCTCCAGCTAACTATGGCTACACCTTC

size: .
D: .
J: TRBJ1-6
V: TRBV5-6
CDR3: CASSLGRNANSPLHF
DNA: TGTGCCAGCAGCTTAGGTCGCAACGCCAATTCACCCCTCCACTTT

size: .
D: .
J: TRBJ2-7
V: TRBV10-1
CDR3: CASSETDNRRVYF
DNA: TGCGCCAGCAGTGAGACGGACAACCGCCGCGTGTACTTC

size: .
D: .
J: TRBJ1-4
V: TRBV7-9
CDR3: CASSSHTAATNEKLFF
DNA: TGTGCCAGCAGCTCCCATACTGCCGCAACTAATGAAAAACTGTTTTTT

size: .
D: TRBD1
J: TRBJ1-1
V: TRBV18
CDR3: CASSPPGTGAEAFF
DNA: TGTGCCAGCTCACCACCAGGGACAGGGGCCGAAGCTTTCTTT